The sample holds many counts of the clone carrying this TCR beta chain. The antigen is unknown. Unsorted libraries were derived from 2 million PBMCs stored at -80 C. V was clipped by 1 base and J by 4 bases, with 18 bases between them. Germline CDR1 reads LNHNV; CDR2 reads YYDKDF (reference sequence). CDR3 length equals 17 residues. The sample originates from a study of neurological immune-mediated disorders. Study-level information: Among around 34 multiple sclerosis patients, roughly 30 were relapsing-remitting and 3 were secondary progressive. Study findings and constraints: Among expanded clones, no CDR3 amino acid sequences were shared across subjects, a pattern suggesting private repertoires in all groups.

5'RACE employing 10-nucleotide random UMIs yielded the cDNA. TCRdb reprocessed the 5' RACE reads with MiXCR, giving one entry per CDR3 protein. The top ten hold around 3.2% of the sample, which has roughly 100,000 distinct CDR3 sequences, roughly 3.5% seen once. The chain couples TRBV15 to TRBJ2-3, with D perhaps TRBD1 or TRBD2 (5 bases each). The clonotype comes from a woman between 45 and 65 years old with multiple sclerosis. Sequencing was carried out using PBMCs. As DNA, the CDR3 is TGTGCCACCAGCAGAGCCGGGGCACGACTCGCCCCAGATACGCAGTATTTT. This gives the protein CATSRAGARLAPDTQYF.